This TCR beta chain comes out of a study of T-cell reconstitution after alpha-beta-depleted transplantation in children. Study conclusions and caveats: Among T cells one year after transplant, newly produced cells accounted for most counts and diversity. Recipient T cells and thymic progenitors that survived were the source of the high TCRbeta diversity seen at day 60 in some patients. Several hundred expanded graft clones reportedly were the source of alpha-beta T cells about two months after transplant.

Unique molecular identifiers were incorporated during preparation of the TCRbeta library. TCRdb analysed the PCR reads with MiXCR anew, one entry per CDR3 protein. The sample holds 610,000 or so distinct CDR3 sequences, 25% to 30% seen once. This clonotype has just a few counts. As yet, its antigen is unknown. CDR1 SGHTA and CDR2 FQGNSA come from the germline V gene. The CDR3 loop spans 16 amino acids. J gave up 10 bases and V 2 bases, and 13 bases lay outside the gene matches. The genes are TRBV7-2 and TRBJ2-1; TRBD2 matches at 8 bases. The sample was PBMCs, taken before TCRalphabeta/CD19-depleted stem cell transplant. This sequence was found in a boy under two years old with Wiskott-Aldrich syndrome, due to receive a stem cell transplant. Here the CDR3 reads CASSLTSGPLRVEQFF. The CDR3 DNA reads as TGTGCCAGCAGCTTAACTAGCGGCCCTCTAAGGGTCGAGCAGTTCTTC.